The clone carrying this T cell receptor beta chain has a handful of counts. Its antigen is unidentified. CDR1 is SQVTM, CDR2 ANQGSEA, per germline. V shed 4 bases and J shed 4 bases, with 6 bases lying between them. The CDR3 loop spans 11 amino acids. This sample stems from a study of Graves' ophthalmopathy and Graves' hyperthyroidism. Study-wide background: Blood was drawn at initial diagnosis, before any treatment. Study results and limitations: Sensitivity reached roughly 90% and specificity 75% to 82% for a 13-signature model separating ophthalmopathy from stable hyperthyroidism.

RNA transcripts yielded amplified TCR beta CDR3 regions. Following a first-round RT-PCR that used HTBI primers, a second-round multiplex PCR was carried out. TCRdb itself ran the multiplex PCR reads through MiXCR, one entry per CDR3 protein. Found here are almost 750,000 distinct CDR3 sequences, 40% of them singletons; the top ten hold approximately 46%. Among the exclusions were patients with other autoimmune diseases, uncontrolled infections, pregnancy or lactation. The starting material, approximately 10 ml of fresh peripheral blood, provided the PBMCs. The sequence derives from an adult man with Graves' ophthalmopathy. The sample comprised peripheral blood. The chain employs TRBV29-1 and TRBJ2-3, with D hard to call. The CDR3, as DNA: TGCAGCGTTGTCCCCGCAGATACGCAGTATTTT. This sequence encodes CSVVPADTQYF.